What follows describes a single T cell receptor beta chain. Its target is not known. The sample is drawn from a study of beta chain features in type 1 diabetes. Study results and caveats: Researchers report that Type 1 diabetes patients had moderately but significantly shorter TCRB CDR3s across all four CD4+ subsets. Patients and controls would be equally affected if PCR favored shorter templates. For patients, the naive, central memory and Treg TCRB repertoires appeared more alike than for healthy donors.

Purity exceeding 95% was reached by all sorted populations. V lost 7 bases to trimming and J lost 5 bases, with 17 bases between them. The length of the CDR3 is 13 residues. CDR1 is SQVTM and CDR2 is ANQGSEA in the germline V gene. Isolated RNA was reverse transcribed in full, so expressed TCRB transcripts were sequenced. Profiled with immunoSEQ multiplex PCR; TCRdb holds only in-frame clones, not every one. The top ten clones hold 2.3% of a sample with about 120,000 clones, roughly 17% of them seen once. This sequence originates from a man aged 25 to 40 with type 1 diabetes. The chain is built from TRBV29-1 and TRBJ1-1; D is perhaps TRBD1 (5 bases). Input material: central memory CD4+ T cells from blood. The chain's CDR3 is CSGQGELGTEAFF. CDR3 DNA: TGCAGCGGGCAGGGAGAGTTGGGGACTGAAGCTTTCTTT.